A single sample gave rise to the 2 T cell receptor beta chains below, sequenced in a study of OX40 agonist ivuxolimab in advanced cancers. Sequenced by immunoSEQ multiplex PCR; TCRdb stores in-frame clones only, minus some. In the table there are roughly 80,000 clones, about 86% of which are singletons. The source was CD4+ or CD8+ T cells sorted from blood, collected in a trial of the OX40 agonist ivuxolimab. These receptor sequences come from an adult with an advanced solid tumor such as melanoma, head and neck, liver or kidney cancer.

V gene TRBV5-6 combines with J gene TRBJ2-5, with 13 bases aligning to TRBD2. J lost 9 bases, V lost 4 bases, and 9 bases had no gene match. Germline CDR1 reads SGHDT; CDR2 reads YYEEEE. The CDR3 extends over 15 amino acids. The CDR3 spells CASSRTSGGARAQYF. The CDR3 coding sequence is TGTGCCAGCAGCAGGACTAGCGGGGGAGCAAGGGCCCAGTACTTC.

The rearrangement links TRBV5-4 to TRBJ2-3, with D possibly TRBD1 on 7 matching bases. V lost 5 bases and J lost 0, with 13 bases in between. Germline V gene data show CDR1 as SGHNT and CDR2 as YYREEE (reference sequence). CDR3 length: 15 residues. This CDR3 reads CASSAGQTSTDTQYF. The CDR3 bases are TGTGCCAGCAGTGCGGGACAGACGAGCACAGATACGCAGTATTTT.